These T cell receptor beta chains were read from a single sample in a study of blood T cells in healthy people across ages. TCRdb reanalysed the 5' RACE reads using MiXCR and keeps one entry per CDR3 protein. The repertoire holds some 900,000 distinct CDR3 sequences, roughly 48% seen once, with around an eighth in the top ten. Sequenced sample: blood. These receptors were collected from a man aged 25-45 years in good health. CDR3s include the opening cysteine and the closing phenylalanine or tryptophan. A D gene is named only where the DNA matches it firmly. Not all rows give a size; the values are once, few, many and, for expanded clones, a class.

v_gene	abundance	j_gene	d_gene	CDR3aa	CDR3nt
TRBV27	few	TRBJ1-4	NA	CASSLFGQGEKLFF	TGTGCCAGCAGTTTATTCGGGCAGGGTGAAAAACTGTTTTTT
TRBV18	NA	TRBJ2-1	NA	CASSPHRYNEQFF	TGTGCCAGCTCACCCCACAGGTACAATGAGCAGTTCTTC
TRBV4-3	NA	TRBJ2-3	NA	CASSQGTGSNTDTQYF	TGCGCCAGCAGCCAAGGTACCGGGTCCAACACAGATACGCAGTATTTT
TRBV19	NA	TRBJ2-4	TRBD1	CASSIDRQGARNIQYF	TGTGCCAGTAGTATAGATAGACAGGGGGCAAGAAACATTCAGTACTTC
TRBV10-3	NA	TRBJ2-7	NA	CAISESIEGYEQYF	TGTGCCATCAGTGAGTCGATCGAAGGATACGAGCAGTACTTC
TRBV18	NA	TRBJ2-5	NA	CASSPHMETQYF	TGTGCCAGCTCACCCCATATGGAGACCCAGTACTTC
TRBV29-1	NA	TRBJ2-7	TRBD1	CSVVRDRGPYEQYF	TGCAGCGTTGTTAGGGACAGGGGTCCCTACGAGCAGTACTTC
TRBV6-1	NA	TRBJ1-5	NA	CASTSADSYQPQHF	TGTGCCAGCACTTCCGCGGACAGCTATCAGCCCCAGCATTTT
TRBV4-3	NA	TRBJ2-7	TRBD2	CASSQDLSSGGRTYEQYF	TGCGCCAGCAGCCAAGATCTAAGTAGCGGGGGCCGTACCTACGAGCAGTACTTC
TRBV3-1	NA	TRBJ2-7	TRBD2	CASSPGTNLYEQYF	TGTGCCAGCAGCCCCGGGACTAACCTCTACGAGCAGTACTTC
TRBV27	NA	TRBJ1-1	TRBD1	CASSLSSLTGGRNTEAFF	TGTGCCAGCAGTTTATCTTCATTGACAGGGGGCAGGAACACTGAAGCTTTCTTT
TRBV28	NA	TRBJ2-1	TRBD2	CAAGGRGNEQFF	TGTGCCGCGGGGGGCCGTGGCAATGAGCAGTTCTTC
TRBV4-1	NA	TRBJ2-7	TRBD2	CASSLTGLADYEQYF	TGCGCCAGCAGCCTAACGGGACTAGCGGACTACGAGCAGTACTTC
TRBV9	NA	TRBJ1-2	NA	CASSGSRWDVYGYTF	TGTGCCAGCAGCGGGAGCCGGTGGGATGTCTATGGCTACACCTTC
TRBV6-6	few	TRBJ2-5	TRBD2	CASSNGGAETQYF	TGTGCCAGCAGCAACGGGGGGGCAGAGACCCAGTACTTC
TRBV20-1	once	TRBJ2-3	NA	CGEIDIRGFDTQYF	TGCGGTGAGATAGACATTCGTGGTTTTGATACGCAGTATTTT
TRBV7-2	NA	TRBJ2-7	TRBD1	CASSARTGGVDEQYF	TGTGCCAGCAGCGCAAGGACAGGGGGAGTCGACGAGCAGTACTTC
TRBV20-1	few	TRBJ1-5	NA	CSAREVGQSNQPQHF	TGCAGTGCTAGAGAGGTAGGGCAAAGCAATCAGCCCCAGCATTTT
TRBV6-6	NA	TRBJ2-7	TRBD1	CASATGGFYEQYF	TGTGCCAGCGCGACAGGGGGATTCTACGAGCAGTACTTC
TRBV20-1	NA	TRBJ2-7	NA	CSAKSPVTGEQYF	TGCAGTGCTAAGTCGCCGGTGACAGGCGAGCAGTACTTC
TRBV6-2/TRBV6-3	NA	TRBJ2-1	TRBD1	CASKNPSGGGYNEQFF	TGTGCCAGCAAGAATCCCTCAGGGGGCGGCTACAATGAGCAGTTCTTC
TRBV3-1	NA	TRBJ2-7	NA	CASSQDLLYEQYF	TGTGCCAGCAGCCAAGATTTACTCTACGAGCAGTACTTC
TRBV7-8	few	TRBJ1-2	TRBD1	CASRQNRGGYTF	TGTGCCAGCAGGCAAAACAGGGGCGGCTACACCTTC
TRBV6-6	NA	TRBJ2-3	TRBD2	CASRPLTSGASTDTQYF	TGTGCCAGCAGGCCCCTGACTAGCGGGGCTAGCACAGATACGCAGTATTTT
TRBV7-2	NA	TRBJ1-2	NA	CASLGVGTYGYTF	TGTGCCAGCTTAGGGGTGGGAACCTATGGCTACACCTTC
TRBV3-1	NA	TRBJ1-2	TRBD1	CASSPFQGAHGYTF	TGTGCCAGCAGCCCCTTCCAGGGGGCTCATGGCTACACCTTC
TRBV20-1	NA	TRBJ2-1	TRBD2	CSATRTSGGDLSSYNEQFF	TGCAGTGCTACCAGGACTAGCGGGGGGGACCTGAGCTCCTACAATGAGCAGTTCTTC
TRBV11-2	few	TRBJ1-1	TRBD1	CASSSSDRGDTEAFF	TGTGCCAGCAGCTCGAGTGACAGGGGTGACACTGAAGCTTTCTTT
TRBV4-1	NA	TRBJ2-5	TRBD1	CASSPRQGAHTKTQYF	TGCGCCAGCAGCCCGCGACAGGGGGCGCACACAAAGACCCAGTACTTC
TRBV5-1	few	TRBJ2-3	NA	CASSLGGGRADTQYF	TGTGCCAGCAGCTTAGGGGGGGGGAGGGCAGATACGCAGTATTTT
TRBV28	NA	TRBJ2-5	TRBD2	CASSPTWTSGGAETQYF	TGTGCCAGCAGTCCGACCTGGACTAGCGGGGGGGCTGAGACCCAGTACTTC
TRBV4-1	few	TRBJ2-7	NA	CASSQERGGGTHNEQYF	TGCGCCAGCAGCCAAGAACGGGGAGGAGGGACACACAATGAGCAGTACTTC
TRBV6-2/TRBV6-3	few	TRBJ2-5	NA	CASTGLETQYF	TGTGCCAGCACCGGATTGGAGACCCAGTACTTC
TRBV6-2/TRBV6-3	NA	TRBJ2-7	NA	CASSDRLVDEQYF	TGTGCCAGCAGTGACAGGCTCGTGGACGAGCAGTACTTC
TRBV9	NA	TRBJ2-5	TRBD2	CASSVGGSLAGAKETQYF	TGTGCCAGCAGCGTAGGAGGGTCACTAGCGGGAGCAAAAGAGACCCAGTACTTC
TRBV24-1	few	TRBJ1-2	NA	CATSDPSGGSDGYTF	TGTGCCACCAGTGATCCGTCGGGGGGATCGGATGGCTACACCTTC
TRBV7-8	NA	TRBJ2-3	TRBD1	CASSTDRGPADTQYF	TGTGCCAGCAGCACGGACAGGGGGCCTGCAGATACGCAGTATTTT
TRBV20-1	few	TRBJ2-7	TRBD1	CSASLGQSYEQYF	TGCAGTGCTAGCTTGGGACAGTCCTACGAGCAGTACTTC
TRBV5-1	NA	TRBJ1-2	NA	CASSPATGNYGYTF	TGCGCCAGCAGCCCTGCTACAGGGAACTATGGCTACACCTTC
TRBV19	NA	TRBJ2-6	NA	CASSIDRTGANVLTF	TGTGCCAGTAGTATTGACAGAACTGGGGCCAACGTCCTGACTTTC
TRBV29-1	NA	TRBJ1-2	NA	CSVEDHGGQGYTF	TGCAGCGTTGAAGATCACGGGGGGCAAGGCTACACCTTC
TRBV20-1	few	TRBJ2-7	NA	CSARRAGEQYF	TGCAGTGCTAGACGAGCTGGCGAGCAGTACTTC
TRBV20-1	NA	TRBJ2-5	NA	CSAPQVGKETQYF	TGCAGTGCTCCCCAGGTGGGGAAAGAGACCCAGTACTTC
TRBV3-1	few	TRBJ1-6	NA	CASSQEVTRGSYNSPLHF	TGTGCCAGCAGCCAAGAGGTTACGAGGGGATCCTATAATTCACCCCTCCACTTT
TRBV7-3	NA	TRBJ2-3	TRBD2	CASSLAGATQYF	TGTGCCAGCAGCTTGGCGGGAGCTACGCAGTATTTT
TRBV12-3/TRBV12-4	NA	TRBJ2-3	TRBD2	CATDGGSTDTQYF	TGTGCCACCGACGGGGGGTCCACAGATACGCAGTATTTT
TRBV9	few	TRBJ2-1	NA	CASSSSDSSYNEQFF	TGTGCCAGCAGCTCCTCGGACTCTTCCTACAATGAGCAGTTCTTC
TRBV6-1	NA	TRBJ2-2	TRBD1	CASGDRWNTGELFF	TGTGCCAGTGGGGACAGGTGGAACACCGGGGAGCTGTTTTTT
TRBV7-3	few	TRBJ1-6	NA	CASSKGTVGSYNSPLHF	TGTGCCAGCAGCAAAGGGACGGTGGGCTCCTATAATTCACCCCTCCACTTT
TRBV29-1	NA	TRBJ1-1	TRBD1	CSVYPTGSPEAFF	TGCAGCGTTTACCCGACAGGGAGCCCTGAAGCTTTCTTT
TRBV25-1	few	TRBJ2-7	NA	CARRDTEFYEQYF	TGTGCCAGGCGGGACACGGAATTCTACGAGCAGTACTTC
TRBV20-1	NA	TRBJ2-1	NA	CSAIRMPPPNEQFF	TGCAGTGCTATCCGGATGCCCCCCCCCAATGAGCAGTTCTTC
TRBV29-1	NA	TRBJ2-1	TRBD2	CSIGTIFSYNEQFF	TGCAGCATCGGGACTATTTTTTCCTACAATGAGCAGTTCTTC
TRBV4-2	NA	TRBJ1-2	NA	CASSPDPADRYGYTF	TGTGCCAGCAGCCCCGATCCCGCGGACCGGTATGGCTACACCTTC
TRBV10-3	NA	TRBJ2-7	NA	CAISENPGSYEQYF	TGTGCCATCAGTGAGAATCCAGGCTCCTACGAGCAGTACTTC
TRBV27	NA	TRBJ2-6	NA	CASSSLLSSGANVLTF	TGTGCCAGCAGTTCCCTACTGAGCTCTGGGGCCAACGTCCTGACTTTC
TRBV4-3	few	TRBJ2-1	TRBD1	CASSQDRNRGRREQFF	TGCGCCAGCAGCCAAGATCGGAACAGGGGGCGCCGTGAGCAGTTCTTC
TRBV3-1	NA	TRBJ2-7	NA	CASSPKGGTYEQYF	TGTGCCAGCAGTCCTAAGGGGGGTACCTACGAGCAGTACTTC
TRBV28	NA	TRBJ1-1	NA	CASIEIMNTEAFF	TGTGCCAGCATCGAGATCATGAACACTGAAGCTTTCTTT